Presented here are 11 T cell receptor beta chains from one specimen sequenced in a study of post-analysis software for immune sequencing data. Study-level points and caveats: Roughly five TRBV segments were more frequent in patients than controls; TRBV5-6, TRBV5-1 and TRBV20-1 belonged to this group.

The TCR beta cDNA libraries carried unique molecular identifiers. From the PCR reads, TCRdb called clonotypes with MiXCR, one entry per CDR3 protein. The sample includes some 700,000 distinct CDR3 sequences, 55% to 60% seen only once; the top ten take around 10%. These receptors have no identified antigens. Sequencing used blood. The receptors were sampled from a girl aged 2 to 10 with multiple sclerosis.

The table lists this clonotype with a few counts. This chain uses TRBV28 with TRBJ1-2; D unresolved. Trimming took off 4 bases at V and 8 bases at J, with 17 bases between the two ends. CDR3 size: 14 residues. The germline gives CDR1 MDHEN, CDR2 SYDVKM. The CDR3 region has the DNA TGTGCCAGCAGTTCCGGACGGCGAACTATGGGCTACACCTTC. This sequence encodes CASSSGRRTMGYTF.

This clonotype was counted a few times. The rearrangement joins TRBV10-3 to TRBJ2-1; 9 bases fit TRBD2. From germline, CDR1 is ENHRY and CDR2 SYGVKD. V was clipped by 6 bases and J by 8 bases; unmatched bases: 2. This CDR3 has 12 residues. CDR3 loop: CAISRTSDEQFF. Written as DNA, the CDR3 is TGTGCCATCAGCCGGACTAGCGATGAGCAGTTCTTC.

This clonotype was counted a few times. V usage is TRBV2 and J usage is TRBJ2-5; 14 bases map to TRBD2. Germline V gene lookup returns CDR1 SNHLY and CDR2 FYNNEI. There are 20 residues in the CDR3. Trimming removed 7 bases from V and 2 bases from J; junction bases left unmatched: 18. CDR3 sequence reads: CASKGGRGGLAGASQETQYF. The CDR3 region has the DNA TGTGCCAGCAAGGGAGGAAGGGGGGGACTAGCGGGGGCGTCACAAGAGACCCAGTACTTC.

The sample holds a few counts of this clonotype. The chain has TRBV7-3 and TRBJ2-5; no clear D. V dropped 3 bases and J dropped 4 bases, with 12 bases sitting between them. CDR1 is SGHTA, CDR2 FQGTGA, per germline. The CDR3 extends over 14 amino acids. For the CDR3, the DNA is TGTGCCAGCAGCTTGGTTGACGGCTTAGAGACCCAGTACTTC. Translating it yields CASSLVDGLETQYF.

V and J are TRBV25-1 and TRBJ1-2; perhaps TRBD1 as D (6 bases). The germline V gene has CDR1 MGHDK and CDR2 SYGVNS. The ends were cut back, 8 bases at V and 6 bases at J, with 16 bases in the middle. This CDR3 spans 13 amino acids. The CDR3 sequence: CASPAPQGDGYTF. In DNA form, the CDR3 reads TGTGCCAGCCCCGCCCCACAGGGAGATGGCTACACCTTC.

The rearrangement uses TRBV4-2 and TRBJ2-3, with D uncertain. CDR1 is LGHNA, CDR2 YNFKEQ, per germline. V was cut by 1 base and J by 0 bases, with 8 bases left in between. The length of the CDR3 is 15 residues. The CDR3 protein is CASSQVSSSTDTQYF. The CDR3, as DNA: TGTGCCAGCAGCCAAGTATCGAGTAGCACAGATACGCAGTATTTT.

V usage is TRBV7-2 and J usage is TRBJ1-1; no clear D. V was pared by 8 bases and J by 6 bases, with 13 bases between. Germline values: CDR1 SGHTA, CDR2 FQGNSA. There are 12 residues in the CDR3. The CDR3 spells CASCPPSPEAFF. The DNA for the CDR3 is TGTGCCAGCTGCCCACCCTCTCCTGAAGCTTTCTTT.

The chain joins TRBV7-2 to TRBJ1-1; no clear D gene. This CDR3 region has 13 residues. V was shortened by 2 bases and J by 1 base, with 5 bases between the two germline ends. Germline assignment: CDR1 SGHTA and CDR2 FQGNSA. CDR3 DNA: TGTGCCAGCAGCTTATTCCCGAACACTGAAGCTTTCTTT. Protein product: CASSLFPNTEAFF.

The chain carries TRBV7-9 and TRBJ2-1, with D perhaps being TRBD1 or TRBD2 (5 bases each). The CDR3 is 15 residues long. The germline CDR1 and CDR2 sequences are SEHNR and FQNEAQ (reference sequence). V lost 6 bases and J lost 8, with 20 bases in between. The CDR3 is CASSSAGRGVDEQFF. The CDR3 DNA is TGTGCCAGCAGTTCAGCCGGCCGGGGCGTAGATGAGCAGTTCTTC. Looking up the rest from reference TRBV7-9 and TRBJ2-1 gives the full variable domain: DTGVSQNPRHKITKRGQNVTFRCDPISEHNRLYWYRQTLGQGPEFLTYFQNEAQLEKSRLLSDRFSAERPKGSFSTLEIQRTEQGDSAMYLCASSSAGRGVDEQFFGPGTRLTVL.

As to this clonotype: A single base separates this from a much larger clone, so it may be a read error. The chain uses TRBV20-1 and TRBJ2-1; 10 positions match TRBD2. From germline, CDR1 is DFQATT and CDR2 SNEGSKA (reference sequence). The CDR3 has 15 residues. In DNA form, the CDR3 reads TGCAGTACTAGACCCGAGCGGGAGGGGTACAATGAGCAGTTCTTC. This encodes CSTRPEREGYNEQFF.

The V and J genes are TRBV12-3 or TRBV12-4 and TRBJ2-3; the match to TRBD2 covers 8 bases. The CDR3 is 15 amino acids. J lost 6 bases, V lost 6 bases, and 11 bases had no gene match. DNA of the CDR3: TGTGCCAGCAGCTCGGGACTAGAAAGGGCCGATACGCAGTATTTT. Protein product: CASSSGLERADTQYF.